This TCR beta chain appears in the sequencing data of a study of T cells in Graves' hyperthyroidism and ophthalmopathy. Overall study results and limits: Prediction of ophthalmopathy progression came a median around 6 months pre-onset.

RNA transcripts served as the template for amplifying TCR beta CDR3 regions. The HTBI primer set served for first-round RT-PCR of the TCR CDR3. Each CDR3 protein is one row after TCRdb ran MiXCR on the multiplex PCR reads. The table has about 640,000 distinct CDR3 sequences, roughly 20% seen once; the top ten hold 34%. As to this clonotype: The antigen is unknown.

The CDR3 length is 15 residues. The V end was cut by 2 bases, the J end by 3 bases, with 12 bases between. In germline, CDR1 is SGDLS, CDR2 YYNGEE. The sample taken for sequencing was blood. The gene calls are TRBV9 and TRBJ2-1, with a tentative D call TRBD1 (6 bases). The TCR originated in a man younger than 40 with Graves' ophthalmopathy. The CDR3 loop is CASSVHGTNYNEQFF. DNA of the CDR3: TGTGCCAGCAGCGTGCACGGGACAAACTACAATGAGCAGTTCTTC.